The sequence of this TCR beta chain was determined in a study of blood T cell repertoires in COVID-19. Study-level background: The cDNA or gDNA used as material had been derived from T cells, B-cell-depleted T cells, or PBMCs.

In this sample, this clone turned up a few times. Deletions cut 2 bases from V and 1 base from J, with 9 bases between. The CDR3 is made up of 14 amino acids. Per the germline V gene, CDR1 is SGHRS and CDR2 is YFSETQ. Methods used by the authors: Using reference gene primer amplification, nucleated cell counts were estimated. Sequencing was performed with immunoSEQ multiplex PCR; in TCRdb, only in-frame clones are kept and a portion is missing. That table furnishes V, J and clone size, whereas the DNA furnished D and trimming. This table has 150,000 to 200,000 clones, 79% appearing once. Seattle's enrolled individuals joined amid active infection and were then monitored longitudinally.

The chain couples TRBV5-1 to TRBJ1-1; no firm D call. The sequence was collected from a middle-aged woman with COVID-19, enrolled during active disease. Source material: peripheral blood. The CDR3 nucleotides read TGCGCCAGCAGCTTCTCCGGGGAGAACACTGAAGCTTTCTTT. As protein: CASSFSGENTEAFF.